The 25 T cell receptor beta chains presented below share a single source sample, sequenced in a study of cytomegalovirus exposure and HLA in healthy donors (dated by TCRdb to about 2017). Libraries were constructed by the immunoSEQ multiplex PCR assay. A mixture of 60 forward primers for TCR Vbeta segments and 13 reverse primers for TCR Jbeta segments was used in the multiplex PCR. TCRdb's version of the immuneACCESS table is confined to in-frame rearrangements and falls short of the full clone set. An unresolved V gene accounts for under half of the shortfall where checked; the remainder is of unknown origin. The sample table holds about 200,000 clones. About 0.74% of the sample goes to the ten largest clones. The specimen was PBMCs. These receptors all come from a boy between 5 and 17 years old in good health and CMV-seronegative.

The genes are TRBV9 and TRBJ2-7; TRBD1 agrees at 8 bases. V was pared by 2 bases and J by 3 bases, with 4 bases of the junction left unmatched. CDR1 and CDR2 from the germline V gene are SGDLS and YYNGEE. CDR3 size: 14 residues. The CDR3 bases are TGTGCCAGCAGCGTCGGACAGGGTATCTACGAGCAGTACTTC. This gives the protein CASSVGQGIYEQYF. Complete variable domain (other parts from reference TRBV9 and TRBJ2-7): DSGVTQTPKHLITATGQRVTLRCSPRSGDLSVYWYQQSLDQGLQFLIQYYNGEERAKGNILERFSAQQFPDLHSELNLSSLELGDSALYFCASSVGQGIYEQYFGPGTRLTVT.

The rearrangement uses TRBV7-8 and TRBJ2-7; 9 bases agree with TRBD1. The CDR3 covers 15 residues. CDR1 is SGHVS and CDR2 is FQNEAQ in the germline V gene. V trimming: 5 bases; J trimming: 1 base; junction bases outside the gene matches: 6. The CDR3 DNA sequence: TGTGCCAGCAGCCCCCGGGACAGGGTATCCTACGAGCAGTACTTC. Its protein product is CASSPRDRVSYEQYF.

This chain links TRBV29-1 with TRBJ2-3; possibly TRBD2 for D (6 bases). This CDR3 is 17 amino acids long. Trimming removed 1 base at V and 1 base at J, with 18 bases between. The germline V gene encodes CDR1 SQVTM and CDR2 ANQGSEA. The DNA for the CDR3 is TGCAGCGTTGAAGGGGGGGATTTCGGGGGTGGCACAGATACGCAGTATTTT. This codes for CSVEGGDFGGGTDTQYF.

This sequence joins TRBV4-1 and TRBJ2-2, with 7 bases matching TRBD2. V was pared by 0 bases and J by 4 bases, with 5 bases of the junction left unmatched. The germline V gene has CDR1 MGHRA and CDR2 YSYEKL. The CDR3 contains 16 residues. The CDR3 region has the DNA TGCGCCAGCAGCCAAGATAGAGGGAGGGGCACCGGGGAGCTGTTTTTT. Translated: CASSQDRGRGTGELFF.

The rearrangement uses TRBV9 and TRBJ2-1; maybe TRBD2 (7 bases). Germline CDR1 reads SGDLS; CDR2 reads YYNGEE. Trimming took 1 base from V and 4 from J, leaving 24 bases between them. The CDR3 is made up of 19 amino acids. CDR3 region: CASSVSGMGGGPLYNEQFF. The CDR3 DNA sequence: TGTGCCAGCAGCGTAAGCGGCATGGGCGGGGGCCCTCTTTACAATGAGCAGTTCTTC.

The rearrangement uses TRBV4-2 and TRBJ2-7, with a possible D match to TRBD1 (6 bases). Germline loops: CDR1 LGHNA, CDR2 YNFKEQ. Deletions cut 1 base from V and 4 bases from J, with 11 bases between. This CDR3 has 14 residues. This CDR3 is CASSQGQGNYEQYF. Here the CDR3 DNA reads TGTGCCAGCAGCCAAGGGCAGGGGAATTACGAGCAGTACTTC.

The chain employs TRBV19 and TRBJ1-2, with no clear D. Germline lookup yields CDR1 LNHDA and CDR2 SQIVND (reference sequence). The CDR3 is 17 residues long. Between the trimmed V and J ends, which lost 6 bases and 5 bases, there was a span of 25 bases. The CDR3 coding sequence is TGTGCCAGTAGCAAGCCCTCCCACAACTATCAATTTTATGGCTACACCTTC. Translation gives CASSKPSHNYQFYGYTF. Looking up the rest from reference TRBV19 and TRBJ1-2 gives the full variable domain: DGGITQSPKYLFRKEGQNVTLSCEQNLNHDAMYWYRQDPGQGLRLIYYSQIVNDFQKGDIAEGYSVSREKKESFPLTVTSAQKNPTAFYLCASSKPSHNYQFYGYTFGSGTRLTVV.

J is TRBJ1-3 and V is TRBV11-2, with D unresolved. Trimming cost V 0 bases and J 3 bases, with 9 bases left between them. This CDR3 is 15 amino acids long. CDR1 is SGHAT and CDR2 is FQNNGV in the germline V gene. This CDR3 reads CASSLDWGDGNTIYF. For the CDR3, the DNA is TGTGCCAGCAGCTTAGATTGGGGAGATGGAAACACCATATATTTT.

The J gene is TRBJ2-1, the V gene TRBV19; 7 bases map to TRBD2. The CDR3 contains 15 residues. In germline, CDR1 is LNHDA, CDR2 SQIVND (reference sequence). Unmatched junction bases numbered 7, after V lost 5 bases and J lost 3 bases. The CDR3 DNA sequence: TGTGCCAGTAGTGCCCTTGCTAGCGGCTACAATGAGCAGTTCTTC. This translates into CASSALASGYNEQFF.

The gene calls are TRBV20-1 and TRBJ2-3; D is unclear. The CDR3 totals 11 residues. From germline, CDR1 is DFQATT and CDR2 SNEGSKA (reference sequence). The V gene lost 6 bases and the J gene lost 4 bases, with 8 bases spanning the gap. CDR3 amino acids: CSALAADTQYF. Written as DNA, the CDR3 is TGCAGTGCGCTTGCGGCAGATACGCAGTATTTT.

The J gene is TRBJ1-5, the V gene TRBV13; 7 bases map to TRBD1. CDR3 length: 13 amino acids. Germline V lookup: CDR1 PRHDT, CDR2 FYEKMQ (reference sequence). With V trimmed by 4 bases and J by 6 bases, 3 bases remained unmatched. CDR3 nucleotide sequence: TGTGCCAGCAGCTCCGACAGGGTTCAGCCCCAGCATTTT. Its protein is CASSSDRVQPQHF.

As regards this clone: Other DNA sequences in the same sample also yield this CDR3. The chain carries TRBV6-5 and TRBJ2-3, with D perhaps matching TRBD2 (6 bases). CDR3 length: 14 amino acids. Germline CDR1 MNHEY, CDR2 SVGAGI. Trimming removed 2 bases at V and 3 bases at J, with 9 bases between. Written as DNA, the CDR3 is TGTGCCAGCAGTTACGCGGGGCGAACAGATACGCAGTATTTT. It encodes CASSYAGRTDTQYF.

The V and J genes are TRBV4-2 and TRBJ1-1, with D possibly TRBD1 on 6 matching bases. CDR1 is LGHNA, CDR2 YNFKEQ, per germline. V lost 4 bases, J lost 0 bases, and 12 bases lay in between. This CDR3 contains 15 residues. The CDR3 loop reads CASSPRTVLNTEAFF. The CDR3 bases are TGTGCCAGCAGCCCCCGGACAGTATTGAACACTGAAGCTTTCTTT.

The chain links TRBV9 to TRBJ2-1; 11 nucleotides match TRBD2. J gave up 4 bases and V 7 bases, and 4 bases lay outside the gene matches. Germline CDR1 is SGDLS and CDR2 is YYNGEE. This CDR3 spans 14 amino acids. CDR3 DNA: TGTGCCAGCGGGCGACTAGCGGGATACAATGAGCAGTTCTTC. It yields the protein CASGRLAGYNEQFF.

J is TRBJ1-1 and V is TRBV9; D gene ambiguous. Between the trimmed V and J ends, which lost 3 bases and 7 bases, there was a span of 16 bases. The CDR3 has 14 residues. The germline V gene encodes CDR1 SGDLS and CDR2 YYNGEE. This CDR3 reads CASSGAHPSDEAFF. In DNA form, the CDR3 reads TGTGCCAGCAGCGGCGCCCATCCCTCCGATGAAGCTTTCTTT.

The chain combines TRBV9 with TRBJ1-1; possible D gene TRBD1, 5 bases. The V and J ends lost 0 bases and 1 base respectively, with 10 bases between them. In germline, CDR1 is SGDLS, CDR2 YYNGEE. The CDR3 has 15 residues. The DNA for the CDR3 is TGTGCCAGCAGCGTAGTCACAGGAACGAACACTGAAGCTTTCTTT. Amino acids: CASSVVTGTNTEAFF.

J is TRBJ2-3 and V is TRBV19, with no clear D. The ends were cut back, 3 bases at V and 2 bases at J, with 6 bases in the middle. The CDR3 is made up of 13 amino acids. The germline CDR1 and CDR2 sequences are LNHDA and SQIVND (reference sequence). CDR3 sequence (DNA): TGTGCCAGTAGTATGGAGTTCACAGATACGCAGTATTTT. It translates to CASSMEFTDTQYF.

J is TRBJ1-4 and V is TRBV7-9; the D gene is possibly TRBD1 (6 bases). Between the trimmed V and J ends, which lost 10 bases and 7 bases, there was a span of 13 bases. The V gene's germline CDR1 is SEHNR and CDR2 FQNEAQ (reference sequence). This CDR3 has 12 amino acids. CDR3: CATQGYSEKLFF. The DNA for the CDR3 is TGTGCCACTCAGGGGTACAGTGAAAAACTGTTTTTT.

DNA for the CDR3: TGTGCCAGCAGTTTATACGGGATCTCTGGGGCCAACGTCCTGACTTTC. It encodes CASSLYGISGANVLTF. The rearrangement joins TRBV27 to TRBJ2-6, with D perhaps TRBD2 (5 bases). The CDR3 runs 16 residues. Germline V gene sequence: CDR1 MNHEY, CDR2 SMNVEV (reference sequence). V lost 1 base and J lost 0, with 7 bases in between.

The rearrangement uses TRBV4-2 and TRBJ2-3; 8 bases are shared with TRBD2. This CDR3 is built from 15 residues. Germline CDR1 LGHNA, CDR2 YNFKEQ. V lost 6 bases and J lost 2; bases outside the gene matches: 7. The CDR3 is CASSLERGSTDTQYF. CDR3 coding DNA: TGTGCCAGCAGTCTGGAGCGGGGGTCCACAGATACGCAGTATTTT.

The chain combines TRBV19 with TRBJ2-3, with 11 bases matching TRBD1. Germline CDR1 reads LNHDA; CDR2 reads SQIVND (reference sequence). This CDR3 is built from 13 residues. With 8 bases clipped from V and 4 bases from J, the junction kept 2 bases outside the gene matches. The CDR3 DNA follows: TGTGCCAGTTGGACAGGGGGCGCAGATACGCAGTATTTT. This codes for CASWTGGADTQYF.

This chain connects TRBV19 to TRBJ1-2; weak D call: TRBD1 (5 bases). Germline CDR1 and CDR2: LNHDA and SQIVND (reference sequence). Trimming left V 3 bases short and J 0 bases short, with 14 bases between. This CDR3 is 16 amino acids long. The CDR3 reads CASSISLETANYGYTF. CDR3 nucleotides: TGTGCCAGTAGTATCTCCCTTGAGACAGCTAACTATGGCTACACCTTC.

The J gene is TRBJ2-7, the V gene TRBV5-5, with unresolved D. Germline CDR1 is SGHKS and CDR2 is YYEKEE (reference sequence). Trimming took 0 bases from V and 0 from J, leaving 10 bases between them. CDR3 size: 15 residues. In DNA form, the CDR3 reads TGTGCCAGCAGCTTGGCCAGGCTTAGCTCCTACGAGCAGTACTTC. Translating it yields CASSLARLSSYEQYF. Together with reference TRBV5-5 and TRBJ2-7, the CDR3 gives the full variable domain: DAGVTQSPTHLIKTRGQQVTLRCSPISGHKSVSWYQQVLGQGPQFIFQYYEKEERGRGNFPDRFSARQFPNYSSELNVNALLLGDSALYLCASSLARLSSYEQYFGPGTRLTVT.

CDR3: CASSEWGGRSYEQYF. CDR3 in DNA: TGTGCCAGCAGTGAATGGGGGGGCCGCTCCTACGAGCAGTACTTC. The J gene is TRBJ2-7, the V gene TRBV6-1, with a tentative D call TRBD2 (7 bases). Germline CDR1 and CDR2: MNHNS and SASEGT. This CDR3 is built from 15 residues. V was shortened by 2 bases and J by 0 bases, with 11 bases between the two germline ends.

In the case of this clone: Other nucleotide sequences in the sample specify the same CDR3. The chain couples TRBV6-6 to TRBJ1-6; TRBD1 might be the D (6 bases). The germline CDR1 and CDR2 sequences are MNHNY and SVGAGI (reference sequence). Trimming stripped 6 bases from V and 0 bases from J, with 9 bases between. The CDR3 spans 15 residues. CDR3 nucleotide sequence: TGTGCCAGCAGCTCGGACAGCTCCTATAATTCACCCCTCCACTTT. The encoded protein is CASSSDSSYNSPLHF.